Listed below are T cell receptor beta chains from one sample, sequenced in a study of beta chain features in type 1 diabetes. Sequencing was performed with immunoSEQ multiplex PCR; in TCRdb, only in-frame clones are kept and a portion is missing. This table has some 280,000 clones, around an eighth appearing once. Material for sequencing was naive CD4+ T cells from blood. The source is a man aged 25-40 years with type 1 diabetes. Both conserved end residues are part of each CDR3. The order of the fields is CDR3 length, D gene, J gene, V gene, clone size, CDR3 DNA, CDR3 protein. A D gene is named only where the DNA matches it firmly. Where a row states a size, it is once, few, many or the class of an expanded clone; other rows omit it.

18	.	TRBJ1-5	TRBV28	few	TGTGCCAGCAGTTTATCCGTTTTGCGCAGACATAGCAATCAGCCCCAGCATTTT	CASSLSVLRRHSNQPQHF
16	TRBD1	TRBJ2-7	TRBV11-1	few	TGTGCCAGCAGCTCCGTGTATTCGGGACAGCCCTACGAGCAGTACTTC	CASSSVYSGQPYEQYF
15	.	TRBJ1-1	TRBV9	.	TGTGCCAGCAGCCCACGTCAGGGTTATAACACTGAAGCTTTCTTT	CASSPRQGYNTEAFF
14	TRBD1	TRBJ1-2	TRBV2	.	TGTGCCAGCAGTGGGACAGGGGGCGACTATGGCTACACCTTC	CASSGTGGDYGYTF
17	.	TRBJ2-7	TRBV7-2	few	TGTGCCAGCAGCTTAGAGATCCCCAGCGACCTCAACTACGAGCAGTACTTC	CASSLEIPSDLNYEQYF
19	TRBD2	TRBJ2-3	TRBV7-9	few	TGTGCCAGCAGCCCCCGGGGCCTAGGACTAGCCAGAGGGACAGATACGCAGTATTTT	CASSPRGLGLARGTDTQYF
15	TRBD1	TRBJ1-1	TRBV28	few	TGTGCCAGCAGCCCAGCCCTCACCTACAGACAGGGGCTGCACTTT	CASSPALTYRQGLHF
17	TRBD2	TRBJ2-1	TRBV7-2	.	TGTGCCAGCAGCTTAGATTCTGGACTAGTTGACTACAATGAGCAGTTCTTC	CASSLDSGLVDYNEQFF
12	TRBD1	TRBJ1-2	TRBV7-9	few	TGTGCCAGCAGCCCCGACAGGGGTTACTACACCTTC	CASSPDRGYYTF
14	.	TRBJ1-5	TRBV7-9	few	TGTGCCAGCAGCTCCCGGGATACAAGGCAGCCCCAGCATTTT	CASSSRDTRQPQHF
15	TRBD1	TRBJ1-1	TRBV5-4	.	TGTGCCAGCAGCGGAATGGACAGGGGAAGGGCTGAAGCTTTCTTT	CASSGMDRGRAEAFF
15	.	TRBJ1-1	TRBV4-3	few	TGCGCCAGCAGCCAAGTTTCAGGACAGAGATATGAAGCTTTCTTT	CASSQVSGQRYEAFF
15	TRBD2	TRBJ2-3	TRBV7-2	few	TGTGCCAGCAGACATGCGGGAGGTGGTACAGATACGCAGTATTTT	CASRHAGGGTDTQYF
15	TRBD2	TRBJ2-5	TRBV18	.	TGTGCCAGCTCACCACTAGCGGGGGACCAAGAGACCCAGTACTTC	CASSPLAGDQETQYF
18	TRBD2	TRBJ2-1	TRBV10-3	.	TGTGCCATCAGATCGACTAGCCCACAAGGGAGCTCCTACAATGAGCAGTTCTTC	CAIRSTSPQGSSYNEQFF
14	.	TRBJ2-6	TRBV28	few	TGTGCCAGCACACAGTTCTCTGGGGCCAACGTCCTGACTTTC	CASTQFSGANVLTF
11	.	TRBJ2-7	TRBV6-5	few	TGTGCCAGCAGTTACCACAGCGAGCAGTACTTC	CASSYHSEQYF
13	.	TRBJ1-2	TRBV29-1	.	TGCAGCGTTGTCGGGGGGCGACACTATGGCTACACCTTC	CSVVGGRHYGYTF
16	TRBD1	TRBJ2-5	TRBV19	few	TGTTCCGAACTTATAAGGGACAGGGGAATCGCTGAGACCCAGTACTTC	CSELIRDRGIAETQYF